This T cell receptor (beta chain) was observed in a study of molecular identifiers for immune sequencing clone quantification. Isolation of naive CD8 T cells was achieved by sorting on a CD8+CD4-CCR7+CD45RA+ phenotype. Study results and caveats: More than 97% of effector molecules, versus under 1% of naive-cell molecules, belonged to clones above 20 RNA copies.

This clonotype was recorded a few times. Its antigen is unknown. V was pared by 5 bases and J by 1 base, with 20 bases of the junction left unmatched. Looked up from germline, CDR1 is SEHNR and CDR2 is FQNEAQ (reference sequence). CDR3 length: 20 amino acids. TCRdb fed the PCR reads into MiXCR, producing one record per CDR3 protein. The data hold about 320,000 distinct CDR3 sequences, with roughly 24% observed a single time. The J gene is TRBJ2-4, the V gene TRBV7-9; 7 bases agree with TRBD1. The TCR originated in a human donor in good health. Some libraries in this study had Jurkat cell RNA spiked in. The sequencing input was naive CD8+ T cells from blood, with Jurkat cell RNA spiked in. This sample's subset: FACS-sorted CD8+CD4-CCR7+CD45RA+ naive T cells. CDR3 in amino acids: CASSGGGQGVGFKAKNIQYF. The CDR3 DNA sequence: TGTGCCAGCAGCGGCGGCGGGCAGGGGGTGGGTTTTAAGGCCAAAAACATTCAGTACTTC.